This is a list of T cell receptor beta chains from one sample in a study of T cells in Graves' hyperthyroidism and ophthalmopathy. TCRdb ran MiXCR on the multiplex PCR reads and lists one entry per CDR3 protein. The table lists more than 95,000 distinct CDR3 sequences, 40% to 50% of them singletons, with approximately 24% in the top ten. The sample was blood. These TCRs come from a man aged 40-49 years with Graves' hyperthyroidism. CDR3s include the opening cysteine and the closing phenylalanine or tryptophan. D genes are given only for firm matches. A clone size is listed for some rows: how often the clone was seen (once, few, many), or a class if it is expanded.

d_call	clone_size	v_call	j_call	cdr3_aa	cdr3_nt
-	many	TRBV5-4	TRBJ1-1	CASRGVPNTEAFF	TGTGCCAGCAGGGGAGTCCCGAACACTGAAGCTTTCTTT
-	-	TRBV10-2	TRBJ1-3	CASRVLENTIYF	TGCGCCAGCAGGGTCCTAGAGAACACCATATATTTT
-	few	TRBV9	TRBJ2-3	CASSETDTQYF	TGTGCCAGCAGCGAGACAGATACGCAGTATTTT
-	many	TRBV6-2/TRBV6-3	TRBJ2-7	CASSVTDGSVYEQYF	TGTGCCAGCAGCGTTACAGATGGCAGCGTCTACGAGCAGTACTTC
-	many	TRBV20-1	TRBJ1-6	CSASQSQGIKGSPLHF	TGCAGTGCTAGTCAATCGCAGGGGATCAAGGGTTCACCCCTCCACTTT
-	many	TRBV28	TRBJ1-5	CASSIHQPQHF	TGTGCCAGCAGTATCCATCAGCCCCAGCATTTT
-	many	TRBV14	TRBJ2-2	CASSQVGGGNTGELFF	TGTGCCAGCAGCCAAGTTGGGGGAGGGAACACCGGGGAGCTGTTTTTT
-	many	TRBV6-5	TRBJ1-3	CASRPDSSGNTIYF	TGTGCCAGCAGACCGGACAGCTCTGGAAACACCATATATTTT
-	-	TRBV20-1	TRBJ1-1	CSAREVTEAFF	TGCAGTGCTAGGGAGGTTACTGAAGCTTTCTTT
-	many	TRBV28	TRBJ1-2	CASVRQPYGYTF	TGTGCCAGCGTTAGACAGCCCTATGGCTACACCTTC
-	-	TRBV7-9	TRBJ2-7	CASSFLGHEQYF	TGTGCCAGCAGCTTTCTAGGACACGAGCAGTACTTC
TRBD1	many	TRBV7-3	TRBJ2-2	CASSLYQGAPGELFF	TGTGCCAGCAGCTTATACCAGGGGGCACCGGGGGAGCTGTTTTTT
-	many	TRBV2	TRBJ2-5	CASSGIHGGQQETQYF	TGTGCCAGCAGTGGGATTCACGGGGGCCAACAAGAGACCCAGTACTTC
-	-	TRBV7-9	TRBJ1-4	CASSVPGTEKLFF	TGCGCCAGCAGCGTACCGGGTACTGAAAAACTGTTTTTT
-	-	TRBV4-1	TRBJ1-1	CASSQEIPPVGTEAFF	TGCGCCAGCAGCCAAGAGATTCCCCCAGTGGGCACTGAAGCTTTCTTT
TRBD1	many	TRBV4-1	TRBJ2-3	CASSQGGQGTDTQYF	TGCGCCAGCAGCCAAGGGGGACAGGGCACAGATACGCAGTATTTT
-	many	TRBV10-2	TRBJ2-1	CASSALAPEYNEQFF	TGCGCCAGCAGTGCTTTGGCACCAGAATACAATGAGCAGTTCTTC
-	many	TRBV4-2	TRBJ2-5	CASSQDAGQETQYF	TGTGCCAGCAGCCAAGATGCAGGGCAAGAGACCCAGTACTTC
TRBD1	-	TRBV7-9	TRBJ2-5	CASRRDRGRETQYF	TGTGCCAGCAGGAGGGACAGGGGACGGGAGACCCAGTACTTC
-	many	TRBV2	TRBJ2-1	CASSEAGASYNEQFF	TGTGCCAGCAGTGAAGCGGGAGCCAGCTACAATGAGCAGTTCTTC